This T cell receptor beta chain came from a study of glioma-infiltrating T cells after dendritic cell vaccination. Specified time point: after dendritic cell vaccination, including at tumor progression/relapse. Amplification used 60 V beta primers and 13 J beta primers. Sequencing was performed with immunoSEQ multiplex PCR; in TCRdb, only in-frame clones are kept and a portion is missing. The sample shows roughly 60,000 clones, around 86% of them seen only once. The V end lost 3 bases, the J end lost 8 bases, and 14 bases lay between the germline ends. The V gene's germline CDR1 is LNHDA and CDR2 SQIVND (reference sequence). This CDR3 contains 13 residues.

V usage is TRBV19 and J usage is TRBJ2-7, with D perhaps matching TRBD2 (5 bases). The sample consisted of blood, taken after dendritic cell vaccination. This sequence originates from a human donor with glioblastoma. The CDR3 loop is CASSMRAESQQYF. The DNA for the CDR3 is TGTGCCAGTAGTATGCGGGCGGAAAGCCAGCAGTACTTC.